Following are 2 T cell receptor beta chains from one sample sequenced in a study of blood T cell repertoires in COVID-19. Sequenced by immunoSEQ multiplex PCR; TCRdb stores in-frame clones only, minus some. The sample has roughly 200,000 clones; 80% to 90% are singletons. Sequenced input: peripheral blood. All receptors derive from a woman between 40 and 50 years old with COVID-19, enrolled during active disease.

The chain carries TRBV27 and TRBJ2-7; the D gene is possibly TRBD1 (5 bases). Germline V lookup: CDR1 MNHEY, CDR2 SMNVEV (reference sequence). Trimming pared 4 bases from V and 3 bases from J, leaving 10 bases between. The CDR3 covers 13 residues. The CDR3 here is CASSWGLGYEQYF. The CDR3 nucleotides read TGTGCCAGCAGTTGGGGCCTCGGCTACGAGCAGTACTTC.

This clone was detected many times. The J gene is TRBJ1-2, the V gene TRBV27; weak D call: TRBD1 (6 bases). CDR3 size: 16 residues. V shed 8 bases and J shed 4 bases, with 23 bases lying between them. Germline V CDR1 and CDR2: MNHEY, SMNVEV (reference sequence). The CDR3 DNA sequence: TGTGCCAGCTCCTACCTCACGGGGGGCGTAGTCTATGGCTACACCTTC. Translating it yields CASSYLTGGVVYGYTF.